This T cell receptor (beta chain) was profiled in a study of CD8+ T cells in alopecia areata. V was shortened by 0 bases and J by 7 bases, with 6 bases between the two germline ends. The germline CDR1 and CDR2 sequences are SGHRS and YFSETQ. This CDR3 region has 12 residues. RNA was extracted and reverse transcribed into cDNA as the sequencing template. This table comes from immunoSEQ multiplex PCR, and its TCRdb copy is limited to in-frame clones, with some not included. Of 75,000 to 100,000 clones in the sample, roughly 47% were seen once. The chain has TRBV5-1 and TRBJ2-3; the D gene is possibly TRBD1 (5 bases). Sequences were obtained from CD4+ T cells sorted from blood. The source is a human donor with alopecia areata. CDR3 amino acids: CASSLAGNTQYF. DNA for the CDR3: TGCGCCAGCAGCTTGGCAGGGAATACGCAGTATTTT.